Below, 28 T cell receptor beta chains from the same sample are listed, as sequenced in a study of brain T cells in children with intractable seizures. Indicated time point: blood from clinic visit 5 months post-surgery; TSC patient then seizure free. Clones were sequenced by immunoSEQ multiplex PCR, and TCRdb holds only the in-frame ones, with some missing. This table holds about 340,000 clones, approximately 93% found once. The sample here was peripheral blood, taken less than 6 months after surgery. Receptor source: a boy under two years old with tuberous sclerosis and intractable seizures.

This clone was counted only a few times. The CDR3 spells CASSPWTANTEAFF. Written as DNA, the CDR3 is TGTGCCAGCAGCCCTTGGACAGCCAACACTGAAGCTTTCTTT. V is TRBV14 and J is TRBJ1-1, with a possible D match to TRBD1 (6 bases). This CDR3 has 14 residues. CDR1 and CDR2 from the germline V gene are SGHDN and FVKESK. The V end lost 4 bases, the J end lost 2 bases, and 11 bases lay between the germline ends.

V and J are TRBV5-1 and TRBJ1-4; no reliable D call. The CDR3 spans 16 residues. From germline, CDR1 is SGHRS and CDR2 YFSETQ. Trimming removed 4 bases at V and 3 bases at J, with 16 bases between. Here the CDR3 reads CASSPRYEGANEKLFF. The CDR3, as DNA: TGCGCCAGCAGCCCCCGATATGAGGGAGCTAATGAAAAACTGTTTTTT.

This chain joins TRBV2 and TRBJ2-3; 7 nucleotides agree with TRBD2. Germline V gene sequence: CDR1 SNHLY, CDR2 FYNNEI. Germline trimming cut 3 bases from V and 5 bases from J; bases unmatched to any gene: 5. The CDR3 is 14 amino acids. Here the CDR3 DNA reads TGTGCCAGCAGTGACCGCCCGGGGGGAGATACGCAGTATTTT. Translating it yields CASSDRPGGDTQYF.

CDR3 DNA sequence: TGTGCCAGCAGCCCCGGATTCATTAGAAATGAGCAGTTCTTC. The encoded protein is CASSPGFIRNEQFF. The rearrangement uses TRBV4-2 and TRBJ2-1; D is unclear. V was shortened by 4 bases and J by 7 bases, with 14 bases between the two germline ends. Germline CDR1 reads LGHNA; CDR2 reads YNFKEQ. CDR3 length: 14 amino acids.

The V call is TRBV6-2 or TRBV6-3, the J call TRBJ1-5, with no clear D. V was shortened by 5 bases and J by 0 bases, with 11 bases between the two germline ends. The CDR3 runs 15 residues. Germline V gene data show CDR1 as MNHEY and CDR2 as SVGEGT. The CDR3 sequence is CASSQYTSSNQPQHF. CDR3 DNA: TGTGCCAGCAGTCAATATACAAGTAGCAATCAGCCCCAGCATTTT.

The chain recombines TRBV5-8 with TRBJ2-7; maybe TRBD2 (6 bases). V was trimmed by 6 bases and J by 6 bases, leaving 22 bases between them. The germline CDR1 and CDR2 sequences are SGHTS and YDEGEE. The CDR3 contains 15 residues. The CDR3: CASTSLGLNWGEQYF. DNA of the CDR3: TGTGCCAGCACCTCTCTGGGACTTAACTGGGGCGAGCAGTACTTC.

The table lists this clone with a few counts. The chain carries TRBV7-8 and TRBJ1-6; unclear D gene. The CDR3 spans 13 residues. Trimming stripped 7 bases from V and 5 bases from J, with 9 bases between. The germline V gene has CDR1 SGHVS and CDR2 FQNEAQ. In DNA, the CDR3 is TGTGCCAGCACCGGACGGAATAATTCACCCCTCCACTTT. It specifies CASTGRNNSPLHF.

This chain joins TRBV9 and TRBJ2-2, with 8 nucleotides matching TRBD2. CDR3 length: 14 amino acids. The germline V gene encodes CDR1 SGDLS and CDR2 YYNGEE. The junction had 5 bases not matched to a gene; V was cut back by 4 bases and J by 6 bases. The chain's CDR3 is CASSSLAEPGELFF. CDR3 DNA sequence: TGTGCCAGCAGCTCACTAGCGGAACCCGGGGAGCTGTTTTTT.

This chain connects TRBV13 to TRBJ2-2; 9 nucleotides line up with TRBD1. The germline V gene has CDR1 PRHDT and CDR2 FYEKMQ (reference sequence). CDR3 length equals 16 residues. The V and J ends lost 2 bases and 3 bases, in that order; junction bases with no gene match: 4. The CDR3 spells CASSLRRQGDTGELFF. The CDR3 DNA follows: TGTGCCAGCAGCTTACGGAGACAGGGGGACACCGGGGAGCTGTTTTTT. The whole variable domain, remainder taken from reference TRBV13 and TRBJ2-2, is AAGVIQSPRHLIKEKRETATLKCYPIPRHDTVYWYQQGPGQDPQFLISFYEKMQSDKGSIPDRFSAQQFSDYHSELNMSSLELGDSALYFCASSLRRQGDTGELFFGEGSRLTVL.

The V call is TRBV6-6, the J call TRBJ1-4; possible D gene TRBD1, 5 bases. CDR3 length: 14 residues. Trimming took 0 bases from V and 3 from J, leaving 5 bases between them. CDR1 is MNHNY, CDR2 SVGAGI, per germline (reference sequence). CDR3 bases: TGTGCCAGCAGTTACTCACAGGCTAATGAAAAACTGTTTTTT. Protein: CASSYSQANEKLFF.

The chain recombines TRBV19 with TRBJ2-1, with D maybe TRBD2 (5 bases). Germline-derived CDR1 and CDR2 are LNHDA and SQIVND (reference sequence). The CDR3 loop spans 15 amino acids. V was clipped by 5 bases and J by 5 bases, with 16 bases between them. Written as DNA, the CDR3 is TGTGCCAGTAGTCCCTACGTCGGGAAAAACAATGAGCAGTTCTTC. Its protein product is CASSPYVGKNNEQFF. The entire variable domain, with the rest obtained from reference TRBV19 and TRBJ2-1, is as follows: DGGITQSPKYLFRKEGQNVTLSCEQNLNHDAMYWYRQDPGQGLRLIYYSQIVNDFQKGDIAEGYSVSREKKESFPLTVTSAQKNPTAFYLCASSPYVGKNNEQFFGPGTRLTVL.

The chain joins TRBV19 to TRBJ1-1; no clear D. Germline-derived CDR1 and CDR2 are LNHDA and SQIVND (reference sequence). The ends were cut back, 7 bases at V and 6 bases at J, with 15 bases in the middle. There are 13 residues in the CDR3. The CDR3 DNA is TGTGCCAGTACCCAAGTTGGGCCACCTGAAGCTTTCTTT. Translating gives CASTQVGPPEAFF.

The chain combines TRBV7-8 with TRBJ2-3; D uncertain. CDR3 length equals 13 residues. Germline loops: CDR1 SGHVS, CDR2 FQNEAQ. V was cut by 1 base and J by 6 bases, with 8 bases left in between. CDR3 nucleotide sequence: TGTGCCAGCAGCTTAGGCTTTGGTGATACGCAGTATTTT. This codes for CASSLGFGDTQYF.

The chain employs TRBV11-3 and TRBJ2-1; weak D call: TRBD2 (5 bases). The germline V and J ends were trimmed by 1 base and 0 bases, with 13 bases remaining between them. The CDR3 totals 17 residues. Germline V gene sequence: CDR1 SGHNT, CDR2 YENEEA. DNA of the CDR3: TGTGCCAGCAGCTTAGTTGTGTTCCGGGACTCCTACAATGAGCAGTTCTTC. Amino acid sequence: CASSLVVFRDSYNEQFF. The complete variable domain, with remaining parts taken from reference TRBV11-3 and TRBJ2-1, reads EAGVVQSPRYKIIEKKQPVAFWCNPISGHNTLYWYLQNLGQGPELLIRYENEEAVDDSQLPKDRFSAERLKGVDSTLKIQPAELGDSAVYLCASSLVVFRDSYNEQFFGPGTRLTVL.

CDR3 sequence (DNA): TGTGCCAGCAGCAAAGCGCCCGGGGCCGGCTACGAGCAGTACTTC. Protein: CASSKAPGAGYEQYF. The rearrangement links TRBV21-1 to TRBJ2-7. TRBV21-1 is a listed pseudogene. This CDR3 has 15 amino acids.

The gene calls are TRBV3-1 (or the pseudogene TRBV3-2) and TRBJ1-1; D is undetermined. CDR1 LGHDT and CDR2 YNNKEL come from the germline V gene (reference sequence). Trimming shortened V by 4 bases and J by 3 bases, and 6 bases separated the two germline ends. This CDR3 has 12 amino acids. CDR3 DNA: TGTGCCAGCAGCCCGGATGACACTGAAGCTTTCTTT. It is translated as CASSPDDTEAFF.

V and J are TRBV6-5 and TRBJ2-1; 7 bases agree with TRBD1. This CDR3 has 15 amino acids. After removal of 7 bases from V and 2 bases from J, the junction contained 8 bases not matched to a gene. Germline CDR1 reads MNHEY; CDR2 reads SVGAGI. This chain's CDR3 is CASTLGQATYNEQFF. In nucleotides, the CDR3 is TGTGCCAGCACCCTCGGACAGGCTACCTACAATGAGCAGTTCTTC.

The chain uses TRBV2 and TRBJ2-1, with 7 bases matching TRBD2. The CDR3 has 13 residues. The V segment lost 6 bases and the J segment 4 bases; nucleotides outside the gene matches: 3. From germline, CDR1 is SNHLY and CDR2 FYNNEI. The CDR3 is CASSTSEYNEQFF. The CDR3 DNA reads as TGTGCCAGCAGCACTAGCGAGTACAATGAGCAGTTCTTC. The variable domain in full, completed from reference TRBV2 and TRBJ2-1, reads EPEVTQTPSHQVTQMGQEVILRCVPISNHLYFYWYRQILGQKVEFLVSFYNNEISEKSEIFDDQFSVERPDGSNFTLKIRSTKLEDSAMYFCASSTSEYNEQFFGPGTRLTVL.

The V gene is TRBV27, the J gene TRBJ2-1; no firm D call. V lost 5 bases and J 1 base, leaving 6 bases between the germline ends. The CDR3 is made up of 13 amino acids. Germline V gene lookup returns CDR1 MNHEY and CDR2 SMNVEV (reference sequence). The DNA for the CDR3 is TGTGCCAGCAGTCACGGGTCCTACAATGAGCAGTTCTTC. Encoded protein: CASSHGSYNEQFF.

V and J are TRBV7-6 and TRBJ2-1, with TRBD2 matching over 8 bases. The J segment lost 4 bases and the V segment lost 4 bases, leaving 3 bases of the junction unmatched. CDR1 is SGHVS, CDR2 FNYEAQ, per germline. This CDR3 has 14 residues. In DNA, the CDR3 is TGTGCCAGCAGCTACGGGGGGGGGTACAATGAGCAGTTCTTC. Residues: CASSYGGGYNEQFF.

DNA for the CDR3: TGTGCCAGCAGTCCGGATACAGGCTATCAGCCCCAGCATTTT. Protein product: CASSPDTGYQPQHF. The gene calls are TRBV6-5 and TRBJ1-5, with D perhaps TRBD1 (5 bases). Germline V CDR1 and CDR2: MNHEY, SVGAGI. The V and J ends lost 5 bases and 5 bases respectively, with 13 bases between them. There are 14 residues in the CDR3.

The chain has TRBV19 and TRBJ2-7; the D gene is possibly TRBD1 (5 bases). The V end lost 0 bases, the J end lost 4 bases, and 10 bases lay between the germline ends. Germline V CDR1 and CDR2: LNHDA, SQIVND (reference sequence). CDR3 length equals 14 residues. The CDR3 sequence is CASSIDFRGYEQYF. DNA of the CDR3: TGTGCCAGTAGTATAGATTTTAGGGGTTACGAGCAGTACTTC.

This chain uses TRBV6-5 with TRBJ2-5; D gene uncertain. The CDR3 is 14 amino acids. Trimming cost V 4 bases and J 3 bases, with 12 bases left between them. CDR1 is MNHEY and CDR2 is SVGAGI in the germline V gene. The CDR3, as DNA: TGTGCCAGCAGTTCCCATAGAGCTAAAGAGACCCAGTACTTC. Its translation is CASSSHRAKETQYF.

V is TRBV6-6 and J is TRBJ1-3; D not certain. Germline CDR1 MNHNY, CDR2 SVGAGI (reference sequence). CDR3 length: 10 residues. The V and J ends lost 8 bases and 7 bases respectively, with 6 bases between them. The chain's CDR3 is CASRENTIYF. For the CDR3, the DNA is TGTGCCAGCCGGGAGAACACCATATATTTT.

V is TRBV6-5 and J is TRBJ1-2; no reliable D call. The CDR3 loop spans 13 amino acids. Germline V gives CDR1 MNHEY, CDR2 SVGAGI. V lost 7 bases and J lost 7, with 16 bases in between. CDR3 in DNA: TGTGCCAGCACCTTCGGTCCTTTGGGTGGCTACACCTTC. Residues: CASTFGPLGGYTF.

This chain's CDR3 is CASSLRTSGSYEQYF. DNA for the CDR3: TGTGCCAGCAGCCTTAGGACTAGCGGGTCCTACGAGCAGTACTTC. The chain couples TRBV3-1 (or the pseudogene TRBV3-2) to TRBJ2-7, with 11 bases matching TRBD2. Trimming removed 4 bases from V and 1 base from J; junction bases left unmatched: 3. The CDR3 extends over 15 amino acids. CDR1 is LGHDT, CDR2 YNNKEL, per germline (reference sequence).

This clone was seen just once. The chain is built from TRBV11-2 and TRBJ2-7; the D call may be TRBD1 or TRBD2 (5 bases each). Trimming took 2 bases from V and 4 from J, leaving 18 bases between them. This CDR3 is built from 16 residues. The germline gives CDR1 SGHAT, CDR2 FQNNGV. The CDR3 bases are TGTGCCAGCAGCTTAAAGACGCGTCAGGGACCGTACGAGCAGTACTTC. Its translation: CASSLKTRQGPYEQYF.

This clone was picked up a small number of times. The chain uses TRBV4-1 and TRBJ1-3; the match to TRBD1 covers 8 bases. CDR3 length: 17 residues. V lost 2 bases, J lost 4 bases, and 10 bases stayed unmatched. CDR1 is MGHRA, CDR2 YSYEKL, per germline. The CDR3 sequence: CASSQSLDRVAGNTIYF. Written as DNA, the CDR3 is TGCGCCAGCAGCCAATCTTTGGACAGGGTGGCCGGAAACACCATATATTTT.